This is a list of T cell receptor beta chains from one sample in a study of T-cell reconstitution after alpha-beta-depleted transplantation in children. TCRdb redid the calling of the PCR reads with MiXCR, one entry per CDR3 protein. The sample holds hundreds of thousands of distinct CDR3 sequences, roughly 8% seen once. Material: PBMCs, mostly from graft donor cells, obtained 180 days after TCRalphabeta/CD19-depleted stem cell transplant. The receptors stem from a male patient aged 10 to 17 who had a stem cell transplant for acute lymphoblastic leukemia, so the T cells may come from the graft donor. Both conserved end residues are part of each CDR3. The D gene is left open where the match is weak. Only part of the rows carry a size: once, few, many, or a class if the clone is expanded.

TRBV11-1,many,.,TRBJ1-5,CASSLELGRTNDSNQPQHF,TGTGCCAGCAGCTTAGAGTTGGGCAGGACAAACGATAGCAATCAGCCCCAGCATTTT
TRBV6-5,many,.,TRBJ2-3,CASSYGGPDTQYF,TGTGCCAGCAGTTACGGGGGGCCAGATACGCAGTATTTT
TRBV10-3,many,.,TRBJ2-2,CAISEGVAMTGELFF,TGTGCCATCAGTGAGGGGGTAGCGATGACCGGGGAGCTGTTTTTT
TRBV7-9,many,.,TRBJ2-3,CASSFWIAEISTDTQYF,TGTGCCAGCAGCTTTTGGATAGCGGAAATAAGCACAGATACGCAGTATTTT
TRBV5-1,many,TRBD1,TRBJ2-3,CASSSQGAGDTQYF,TGCGCCAGCAGCTCGCAGGGGGCCGGGGATACGCAGTATTTT
TRBV5-1,many,.,TRBJ1-1,CASVGGNTEAFF,TGCGCCAGCGTAGGAGGGAACACTGAAGCTTTCTTT
TRBV25-1,many,.,TRBJ1-2,CASSEGITNYGYTF,TGTGCCAGCAGTGAGGGGATAACTAACTATGGCTACACCTTC
TRBV5-1,many,.,TRBJ2-3,CASSLGREADTQYF,TGCGCCAGCAGCTTGGGACGAGAGGCAGATACGCAGTATTTT
TRBV7-2,.,.,TRBJ1-2,CASRNGYTF,TGTGCCAGCAGGAATGGCTACACCTTC
TRBV9,few,.,TRBJ2-3,CASSAEGGGAIGDTQYF,TGTGCCAGCAGCGCCGAAGGGGGGGGGGCGATCGGAGATACGCAGTATTTT
TRBV29-1,few,.,TRBJ1-1,CSVARQDAFF,TGCAGCGTTGCCAGACAGGACGCTTTCTTT
TRBV5-1,many,TRBD1,TRBJ2-7,CASSFTGQGYEQYF,TGCGCCAGCAGCTTTACGGGACAGGGCTACGAGCAGTACTTC
TRBV10-3,many,.,TRBJ1-2,CAISAKRTVNYGYTF,TGTGCCATCAGCGCCAAAAGGACCGTTAACTATGGCTACACCTTC
TRBV4-3,many,.,TRBJ1-4,CASSSQSGPNEKLFF,TGCGCCAGCAGCTCCCAATCCGGGCCCAATGAAAAACTGTTTTTT
TRBV12-3/TRBV12-4,many,.,TRBJ2-5,CASSRPGRDQETQYF,TGTGCCAGCAGTCGACCGGGACGGGACCAAGAGACCCAGTACTTC
TRBV28,many,TRBD2,TRBJ2-7,CASSLSGIYEQYF,TGTGCCAGCAGTTTAAGCGGGATCTACGAGCAGTACTTC
TRBV29-1,.,.,TRBJ2-7,CSVDSSRRGEQYF,TGCAGCGTTGACTCTAGTAGGAGAGGCGAGCAGTACTTC
TRBV20-1,few,TRBD1,TRBJ1-5,CSVVRGQGNQPQHF,TGCAGTGTAGTGAGGGGGCAGGGCAATCAGCCCCAGCATTTT
TRBV7-9,many,.,TRBJ2-2,CASSPYGELFF,TGTGCCAGCAGCCCCTACGGGGAGCTGTTTTTT
TRBV18,few,.,TRBJ2-7,CASSPAGEQYF,TGTGCCAGCTCACCGGCGGGCGAGCAGTACTTC
TRBV5-4,many,.,TRBJ2-1,CASSLGPDEQFF,TGTGCCAGCAGCTTGGGTCCCGATGAGCAGTTCTTC
TRBV20-1,many,TRBD2,TRBJ2-2,CSAGGGNTGELFF,TGCAGTGCTGGGGGGGGGAACACCGGGGAGCTGTTTTTT
TRBV7-2,many,TRBD2,TRBJ2-7,CASTWTGTSSYEQYF,TGTGCCAGCACTTGGACCGGGACTAGCTCCTACGAGCAGTACTTC
TRBV24-1,many,.,TRBJ2-3,CATSDLSDTQYF,TGTGCCACCAGTGATTTGTCGGATACGCAGTATTTT
TRBV4-2,many,.,TRBJ2-5,CASSPGTLYQETQYF,TGTGCCAGCAGCCCAGGAACCCTGTACCAAGAGACCCAGTACTTC
TRBV9,many,.,TRBJ2-2,CASSVAVGRPYTGELFF,TGTGCCAGCAGCGTAGCAGTGGGGCGCCCCTACACCGGGGAGCTGTTTTTT
TRBV7-9,.,TRBD1,TRBJ2-2,CASSLGQGFAGELFF,TGTGCCAGCAGCTTAGGACAGGGTTTCGCCGGGGAGCTGTTTTTT
TRBV28,many,TRBD1,TRBJ2-7,CASGLPDRGPLYEQYF,TGTGCCAGCGGTCTCCCGGACAGGGGGCCCCTCTACGAGCAGTACTTC